The 14 T cell receptor beta chains given below trace back to one sample, sequenced in a study of blood T cell repertoires in COVID-19. Repertoires were generated with immunoSEQ multiplex PCR, while TCRdb's copy carries only in-frame clones and drops some. The data show some 300,000 clones, with approximately 86% seen just once and about 1.2% held by the top ten. The specimen sequenced was peripheral blood. Receptor source: a man in his 70s with acute or convalescent COVID-19.

Here the CDR3 DNA reads TGTGCCAGCAGCTTGGATTTGACAGGGGGCTTCGCAGATACGCAGTATTTT. Its translation: CASSLDLTGGFADTQYF. The rearrangement links TRBV5-6 to TRBJ2-3, with 10 bases aligning to TRBD1. The V gene's germline CDR1 is SGHDT and CDR2 YYEEEE. V gave up 0 bases and J gave up 4 bases; unmatched junction bases: 8. This CDR3 region has 17 residues.

The chain couples TRBV9 to TRBJ2-5; 7 bases agree with TRBD1. With V trimmed by 0 bases and J by 5 bases, 13 bases remained unmatched. The CDR3 spans 17 residues. Per germline, CDR1 SGDLS and CDR2 YYNGEE. The CDR3 region is CASSVAASTGLLETQYF. CDR3 sequence (DNA): TGTGCCAGCAGCGTAGCCGCCTCGACAGGGCTCTTGGAGACCCAGTACTTC.

This chain uses TRBV5-4 with TRBJ2-7; 8 bases are a match to TRBD1. V lost 3 bases, J lost 3 bases, and 8 bases stayed unmatched. CDR3 length: 15 residues. Germline CDR1 is SGHNT and CDR2 is YYREEE (reference sequence). The CDR3 sequence is CASSSPGTGVYEQYF. CDR3 coding DNA: TGTGCCAGCAGCTCCCCGGGGACAGGAGTCTACGAGCAGTACTTC.

The rearrangement uses TRBV6-1 and TRBJ2-5; TRBD2 matches 7 bases. From germline, CDR1 is MNHNS and CDR2 SASEGT. The trim removed 0 bases at V and 5 bases at J, leaving 6 bases unmatched. The CDR3 consists of 15 residues. CDR3 coding DNA: TGTGCCAGCAGTGAAGCTGGGCGGGAGTGGGAGACCCAGTACTTC. Amino acids: CASSEAGREWETQYF.

V is TRBV5-8 and J is TRBJ1-5; perhaps TRBD1 as D (5 bases). Germline loops: CDR1 SGHTS, CDR2 YDEGEE. The CDR3 is made up of 15 amino acids. The germline V and J ends were trimmed by 4 bases and 1 base, with 12 bases remaining between them. The CDR3 protein is CASSQGQVSNQPQHF. CDR3 bases: TGTGCCAGCAGCCAGGGCCAGGTAAGCAATCAGCCCCAGCATTTT. Full variable domain (remainder filled in from reference TRBV5-8 and TRBJ1-5): EAGVTQSPTHLIKTRGQQATLRCSPISGHTSVYWYQQALGLGLQFLLWYDEGEERNRGNFPPRFSGRQFPNYSSELNVNALELEDSALYLCASSQGQVSNQPQHFGDGTRLSIL.

This chain joins TRBV19 and TRBJ2-1; TRBD1 aligns across 10 bases. Germline V lookup: CDR1 LNHDA, CDR2 SQIVND (reference sequence). This CDR3 has 15 residues. The V and J ends lost 6 bases and 8 bases, in that order; junction bases with no gene match: 10. The CDR3 loop reads CASSFTGTGAYEQFF. For the CDR3, the DNA is TGTGCCAGTAGCTTTACCGGGACAGGGGCATATGAGCAGTTCTTC.

The V call is TRBV5-4, the J call TRBJ2-6; perhaps TRBD2 as D (5 bases). CDR3 length equals 19 residues. V gave up 2 bases and J gave up 0 bases, with 18 bases separating them. Per germline, CDR1 SGHNT and CDR2 YYREEE (reference sequence). The CDR3 DNA reads TGTGCCAGCAGCTTAGACCTGGGGAGATTAAGCTCTGGGGCCAACGTCCTGACTTTC. It encodes CASSLDLGRLSSGANVLTF.

V usage is TRBV19 and J usage is TRBJ1-2; D is undetermined. V shed 3 bases and J shed 6 bases, with 17 bases lying between them. The germline V gene has CDR1 LNHDA and CDR2 SQIVND (reference sequence). The CDR3 is 15 amino acids. CDR3 amino acids: CASSIRTPALDGYTF. DNA of the CDR3: TGTGCCAGTAGTATCCGAACCCCCGCGCTAGATGGCTACACCTTC.

V gene TRBV19 combines with J gene TRBJ1-6, with 8 bases that match TRBD1. V was pared by 5 bases and J by 9 bases, with 9 bases of the junction left unmatched. Germline CDR1 and CDR2: LNHDA and SQIVND (reference sequence). The CDR3 spans 15 residues. CDR3 amino acids: CASSGRQGTISPLHF. CDR3 nucleotide sequence: TGTGCCAGTAGTGGGAGACAGGGGACGATTTCACCCCTCCACTTT.

This clone was counted a few times. V usage is TRBV5-4 and J usage is TRBJ1-2; 8 bases align to TRBD1. Germline assignment: CDR1 SGHNT and CDR2 YYREEE (reference sequence). V lost 2 bases, J lost 4 bases, and 7 bases stayed unmatched. The CDR3 has 15 residues. CDR3 in amino acids: CASSFGAGGIYGYTF. As DNA, the CDR3 is TGTGCCAGCAGCTTTGGGGCAGGGGGCATCTATGGCTACACCTTC.

The chain carries TRBV7-2 and TRBJ1-2; a possible D gene is TRBD1 (5 bases). Trimming pared 3 bases from V and 4 bases from J, leaving 18 bases between. The CDR3 covers 16 residues. Germline V CDR1 and CDR2: SGHTA, FQGNSA. The CDR3 coding sequence is TGTGCCAGCAGCTTTCCCCAGGGCTCCGGGGGCTATGGCTACACCTTC. It encodes CASSFPQGSGGYGYTF.

The chain couples TRBV10-2 to TRBJ1-1; weak D call: TRBD1 (6 bases). Between the trimmed V and J ends, which lost 6 bases and 0 bases, there was a span of 8 bases. Germline V gene sequence: CDR1 WSHSY, CDR2 SAAADI. This CDR3 has 13 residues. The CDR3 protein is CASRGTMNTEAFF. The DNA for the CDR3 is TGCGCCAGCAGAGGGACAATGAACACTGAAGCTTTCTTT.

CDR3 region: CASSRRDRGGEKLFF. For the CDR3, the DNA is TGTGCCAGTAGTCGCCGGGACAGGGGTGGTGAAAAACTGTTTTTT. The chain links TRBV19 to TRBJ1-4; 10 positions agree with TRBD1. CDR3 length: 15 amino acids. V lost 5 bases, J lost 7 bases, and 7 bases stayed unmatched. CDR1 is LNHDA, CDR2 SQIVND, per germline (reference sequence).

This chain uses TRBV7-3 with TRBJ1-2; maybe TRBD1 (5 bases). The length of the CDR3 is 14 residues. V lost 6 bases and J lost 2, with 13 bases in between. CDR1 and CDR2 from the germline V gene are SGHTA and FQGTGA. DNA of the CDR3: TGTGCCAGCAGTTATTCACAGGCAAACTATGGCTACACCTTC. Translating gives CASSYSQANYGYTF.